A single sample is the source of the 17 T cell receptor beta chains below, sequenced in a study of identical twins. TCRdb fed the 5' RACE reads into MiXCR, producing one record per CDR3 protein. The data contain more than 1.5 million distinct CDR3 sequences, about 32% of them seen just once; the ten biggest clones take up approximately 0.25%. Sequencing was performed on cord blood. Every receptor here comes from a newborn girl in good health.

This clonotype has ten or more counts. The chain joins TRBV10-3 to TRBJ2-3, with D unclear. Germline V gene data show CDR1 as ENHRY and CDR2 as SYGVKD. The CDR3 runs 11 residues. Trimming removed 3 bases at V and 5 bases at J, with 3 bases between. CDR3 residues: CAISDGDTQYF. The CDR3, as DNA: TGTGCCATCAGTGACGGAGATACGCAGTATTTT.

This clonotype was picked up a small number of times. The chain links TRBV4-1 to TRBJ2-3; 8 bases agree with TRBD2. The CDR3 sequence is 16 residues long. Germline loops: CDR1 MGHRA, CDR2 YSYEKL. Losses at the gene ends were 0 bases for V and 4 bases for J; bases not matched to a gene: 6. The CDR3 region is CASSQEKRGGADTQYF. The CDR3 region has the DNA TGCGCCAGCAGCCAAGAAAAACGGGGGGGCGCAGATACGCAGTATTTT.

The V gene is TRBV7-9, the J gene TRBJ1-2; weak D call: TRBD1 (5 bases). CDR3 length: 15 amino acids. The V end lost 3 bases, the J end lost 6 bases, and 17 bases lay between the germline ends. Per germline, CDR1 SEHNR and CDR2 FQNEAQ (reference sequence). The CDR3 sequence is CASSFRAGLGDGYTF. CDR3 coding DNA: TGTGCCAGCAGCTTTCGAGCCGGCCTGGGGGATGGCTACACCTTC.

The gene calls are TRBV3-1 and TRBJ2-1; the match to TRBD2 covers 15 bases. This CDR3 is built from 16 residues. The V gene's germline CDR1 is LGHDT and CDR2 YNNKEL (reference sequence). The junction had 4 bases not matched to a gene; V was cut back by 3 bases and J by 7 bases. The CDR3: CASSHPGTSGRNEQFF. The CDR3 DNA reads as TGTGCCAGCAGCCACCCCGGGACTAGCGGGAGGAATGAGCAGTTCTTC.

The CDR3 nucleotides are TGTGCCAGCAGTTGGGGGCATAATTCACCCCTCCACTTT. It is translated as CASSWGHNSPLHF. This rearrangement joins TRBV27 to TRBJ1-6; D is possibly TRBD1 (6 bases). V was cut by 4 bases and J by 5 bases, with 6 bases left in between. The CDR3 covers 13 residues. Germline CDR1 MNHEY, CDR2 SMNVEV (reference sequence).

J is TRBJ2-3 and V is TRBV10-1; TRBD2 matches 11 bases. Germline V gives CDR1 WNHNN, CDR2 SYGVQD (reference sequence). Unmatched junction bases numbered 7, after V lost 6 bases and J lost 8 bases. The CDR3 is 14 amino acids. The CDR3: CASSPGLAVSTQYF. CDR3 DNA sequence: TGCGCCAGCAGCCCGGGACTAGCGGTATCTACGCAGTATTTT.

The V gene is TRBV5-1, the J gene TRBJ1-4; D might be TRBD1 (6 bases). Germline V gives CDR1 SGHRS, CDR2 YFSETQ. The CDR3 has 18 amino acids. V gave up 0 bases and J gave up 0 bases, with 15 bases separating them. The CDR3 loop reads CASSLVPGADTTNEKLFF. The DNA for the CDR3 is TGCGCCAGCAGCTTGGTTCCGGGGGCGGACACAACTAATGAAAAACTGTTTTTT.

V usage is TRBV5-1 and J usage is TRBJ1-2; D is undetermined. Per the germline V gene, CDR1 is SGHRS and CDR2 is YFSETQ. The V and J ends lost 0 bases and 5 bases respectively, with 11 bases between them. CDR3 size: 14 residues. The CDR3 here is CASSLARGSYGYTF. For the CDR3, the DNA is TGCGCCAGCAGCTTGGCTCGGGGATCGTATGGCTACACCTTC.

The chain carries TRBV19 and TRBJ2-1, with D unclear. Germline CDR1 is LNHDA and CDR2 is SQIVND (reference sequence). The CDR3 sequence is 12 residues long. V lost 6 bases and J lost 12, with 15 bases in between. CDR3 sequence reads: CASSTARERQFF. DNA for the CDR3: TGTGCCAGTAGCACGGCACGAGAGAGGCAGTTCTTC.

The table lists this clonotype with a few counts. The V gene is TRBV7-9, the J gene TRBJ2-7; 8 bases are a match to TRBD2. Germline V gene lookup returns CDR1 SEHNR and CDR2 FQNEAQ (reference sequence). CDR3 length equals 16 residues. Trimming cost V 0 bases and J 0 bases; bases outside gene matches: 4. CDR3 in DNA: TGTGCCAGCAGCTTAGCGGAGCGGGGGCTCTCCTACGAGCAGTACTTC. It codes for CASSLAERGLSYEQYF. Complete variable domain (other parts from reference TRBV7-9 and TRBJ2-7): DTGVSQNPRHKITKRGQNVTFRCDPISEHNRLYWYRQTLGQGPEFLTYFQNEAQLEKSRLLSDRFSAERPKGSFSTLEIQRTEQGDSAMYLCASSLAERGLSYEQYFGPGTRLTVT.

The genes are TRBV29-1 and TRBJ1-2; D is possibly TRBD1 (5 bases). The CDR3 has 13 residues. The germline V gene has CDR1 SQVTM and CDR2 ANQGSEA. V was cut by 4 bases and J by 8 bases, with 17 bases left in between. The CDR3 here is CSVAARAIGGYTF. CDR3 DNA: TGCAGCGTTGCAGCCAGGGCCATAGGAGGCTACACCTTC.

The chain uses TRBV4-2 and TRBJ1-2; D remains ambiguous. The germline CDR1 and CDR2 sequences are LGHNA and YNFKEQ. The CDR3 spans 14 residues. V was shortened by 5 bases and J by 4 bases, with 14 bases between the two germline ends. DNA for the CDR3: TGTGCCAGCAGCTATGACCCCGTTAGCTATGGCTACACCTTC. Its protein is CASSYDPVSYGYTF.

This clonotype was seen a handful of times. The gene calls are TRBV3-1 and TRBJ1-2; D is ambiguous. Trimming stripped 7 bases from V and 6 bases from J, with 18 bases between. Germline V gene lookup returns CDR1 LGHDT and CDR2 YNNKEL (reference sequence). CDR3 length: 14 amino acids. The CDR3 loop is CASTTIGGVHGYTF. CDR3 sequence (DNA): TGTGCCAGCACCACTATCGGCGGGGTTCATGGCTACACCTTC.

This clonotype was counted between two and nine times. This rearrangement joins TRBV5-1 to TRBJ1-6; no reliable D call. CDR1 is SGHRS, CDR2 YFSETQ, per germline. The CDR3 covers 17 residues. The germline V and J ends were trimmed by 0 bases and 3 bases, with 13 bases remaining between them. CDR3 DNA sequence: TGCGCCAGCAGCTTGGACCCGAGAAGCAGCTATAATTCACCCCTCCACTTT. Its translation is CASSLDPRSSYNSPLHF.

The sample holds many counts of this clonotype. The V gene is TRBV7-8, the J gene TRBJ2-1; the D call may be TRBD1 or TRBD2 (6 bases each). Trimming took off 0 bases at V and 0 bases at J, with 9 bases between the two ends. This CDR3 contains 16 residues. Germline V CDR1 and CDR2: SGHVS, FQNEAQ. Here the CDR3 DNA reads TGTGCCAGCAGCTTAGCGGGGGGCTACTCCTACAATGAGCAGTTCTTC. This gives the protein CASSLAGGYSYNEQFF.

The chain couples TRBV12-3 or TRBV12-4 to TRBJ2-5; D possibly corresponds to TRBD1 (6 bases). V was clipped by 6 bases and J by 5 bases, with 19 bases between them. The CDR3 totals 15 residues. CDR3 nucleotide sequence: TGTGCCAGCAGCCAAGCTACAGGGCTTCGGGAGACCCAGTACTTC. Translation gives CASSQATGLRETQYF.

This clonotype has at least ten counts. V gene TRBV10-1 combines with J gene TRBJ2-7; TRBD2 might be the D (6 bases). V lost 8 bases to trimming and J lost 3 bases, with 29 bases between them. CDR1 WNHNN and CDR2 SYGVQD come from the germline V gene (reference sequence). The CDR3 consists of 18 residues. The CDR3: CASGGNSLSCGANYEQYF. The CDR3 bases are TGCGCCAGCGGGGGGAATAGTCTCAGTTGTGGGGCCAACTACGAGCAGTACTTC.